Listed below are T cell receptor beta chains from one sample, sequenced in a study of spatial heterogeneity in lung cancer. TCRdb fed the 5' RACE reads into MiXCR, producing one record per CDR3 protein. The repertoire holds about 48,000 distinct CDR3 sequences, with approximately 5% as singletons. The sample in question was PBMCs, obtained at surgery. These receptor sequences come from a male donor with early-stage non-small cell lung cancer. Each CDR3 is given with its conserved first and last residue. Each record gives: CDR3 length, clone size, D gene, J gene, V gene, CDR3 DNA, CDR3 protein. The D gene is left open where the match is weak. A clone size is listed for some rows: how often the clone was seen (once, few, many), or a class if it is expanded.

length: 16; size: few; D: .; J: TRBJ2-5; V: TRBV7-2; DNA: TGTGCCAGCAGCTGGTCTAGGGGGGGCGGAATAGAGACCCAGTACTTC; CDR3: CASSWSRGGGIETQYF
length: 15; size: few; D: TRBD2; J: TRBJ2-2; V: TRBV12-3/TRBV12-4; DNA: TGTGCCAGCAGTTTTGCGGGAGTTAACACCGGGGAGCTGTTTTTT; CDR3: CASSFAGVNTGELFF
length: 13; size: many; D: .; J: TRBJ1-3; V: TRBV2; DNA: TGTGCCAGCAGCTGGACGGGCGAAAACACCATATATTTT; CDR3: CASSWTGENTIYF
length: 15; size: many; D: TRBD1; J: TRBJ1-1; V: TRBV7-9; DNA: TGTGCCAGCAGCTTAAAGGGGGCGCAGGGCACTGAAGCTTTCTTT; CDR3: CASSLKGAQGTEAFF
length: 15; size: few; D: .; J: TRBJ1-5; V: TRBV4-1; DNA: TGCGCCAGCAGCCAAGAGCACCCCATAAATCAGCCCCAGCATTTT; CDR3: CASSQEHPINQPQHF
length: 16; size: many; D: .; J: TRBJ2-3; V: TRBV10-3; DNA: TGTGCCATCAGTGAGTCTTGGGGCCTGGGCACAGATACGCAGTATTTT; CDR3: CAISESWGLGTDTQYF
length: 12; size: many; D: TRBD2; J: TRBJ2-1; V: TRBV28; DNA: TGTGCCAGCAGTCCTAGCGGGAATGAGCAGTTCTTC; CDR3: CASSPSGNEQFF
length: 13; size: many; D: .; J: TRBJ1-5; V: TRBV18; DNA: TGTGCCAGCTCACCAGGGAAACAGCAGCCCCAGCATTTT; CDR3: CASSPGKQQPQHF
length: 13; size: many; D: .; J: TRBJ2-6; V: TRBV19; DNA: TGTGCCAGTAGTGAGGACCGGGCCAACGTCCTGACTTTC; CDR3: CASSEDRANVLTF
length: 15; size: .; D: .; J: TRBJ2-7; V: TRBV4-3; DNA: TGCGCCAGCAGCCAAGGAGGAGGTACTGCCTACGAGCAGTACTTC; CDR3: CASSQGGGTAYEQYF
length: 14; size: many; D: .; J: TRBJ2-4; V: TRBV7-9; DNA: TGTGCCAGCAGCCCCCGATCTACAGGGAACATTCAGTACTTC; CDR3: CASSPRSTGNIQYF
length: 12; size: many; D: .; J: TRBJ2-1; V: TRBV29-1; DNA: TGCAGCGTTGATGGAGTATACAATGAGCAGTTCTTC; CDR3: CSVDGVYNEQFF
length: 17; size: few; D: .; J: TRBJ1-4; V: TRBV19; DNA: TGTGCCAGTAGTGCAGGTTTCGACGCTGCAACTAATGAAAAACTGTTTTTT; CDR3: CASSAGFDAATNEKLFF
length: 15; size: .; D: TRBD1; J: TRBJ1-1; V: TRBV20-1; DNA: TGCAGTGCCCAGCCGGGACAGGGGCGTTGGACTGAAGCTTTCTTT; CDR3: CSAQPGQGRWTEAFF
length: 15; size: many; D: .; J: TRBJ1-2; V: TRBV6-5; DNA: TGTGCCAGCTGGGGGCCAGCCCTGACCTTCTATGGCTACACCTTC; CDR3: CASWGPALTFYGYTF
length: 15; size: many; D: TRBD1; J: TRBJ2-2; V: TRBV7-2; DNA: TGTGCCAGCAGCGGCTACGGGGACAGAACCGGGGAGCTGTTTTTT; CDR3: CASSGYGDRTGELFF
length: 15; size: many; D: .; J: TRBJ1-1; V: TRBV4-1; DNA: TGCGCCAGCAGCTTCGAGGCCGGGGACAACACTGAAGCTTTCTTT; CDR3: CASSFEAGDNTEAFF
length: 14; size: many; D: .; J: TRBJ2-7; V: TRBV5-1; DNA: TGCGCCAGCAGCTCGCAGAACGGTCTCTACGAGCAGTACTTC; CDR3: CASSSQNGLYEQYF
length: 14; size: many; D: .; J: TRBJ1-1; V: TRBV3-1; DNA: TGTGCCAGCAGCCAAGATACAGGGAACACTGAAGCTTTCTTT; CDR3: CASSQDTGNTEAFF
length: 14; size: many; D: TRBD2; J: TRBJ2-1; V: TRBV18; DNA: TGTGCCAGCACAACTACCGGGAGGGCATATGAGCAGTTCTTC; CDR3: CASTTTGRAYEQFF
length: 11; size: many; D: .; J: TRBJ2-7; V: TRBV7-9; DNA: TGTGCCAGCAGCTTATTCTACGAGCAGTACTTC; CDR3: CASSLFYEQYF
length: 16; size: many; D: TRBD2; J: TRBJ2-1; V: TRBV7-3; DNA: TGTGCCAGCAGCTTAAATAGCGGGAGGGGCTACAATGAGCAGTTCTTC; CDR3: CASSLNSGRGYNEQFF
length: 11; size: many; D: .; J: TRBJ2-7; V: TRBV20-1; DNA: TGCAGTGTGGGCAGAAACTACGAGCAGTACTTC; CDR3: CSVGRNYEQYF
length: 15; size: many; D: TRBD1; J: TRBJ1-1; V: TRBV14; DNA: TGTGCCAGCAGAACCACCAGGGGGCCTAGCACTGAAGCTTTCTTT; CDR3: CASRTTRGPSTEAFF
length: 15; size: many; D: .; J: TRBJ2-5; V: TRBV3-1; DNA: TGTGCCAGCAGCCAAGAACCTAGCATCGGAGAGACCCAGTACTTC; CDR3: CASSQEPSIGETQYF
length: 15; size: many; D: .; J: TRBJ2-5; V: TRBV7-9; DNA: TGTGCCAGCAGCCCCGACTCTTTGGGGTCTCGGACCCAGTACTTC; CDR3: CASSPDSLGSRTQYF
length: 16; size: many; D: TRBD2; J: TRBJ2-1; V: TRBV11-2; DNA: TGTGCCAGCAGCCCCGGACTAGGGAGCTCCTACAATGAGCAGTTCTTC; CDR3: CASSPGLGSSYNEQFF
length: 14; size: many; D: TRBD1; J: TRBJ1-5; V: TRBV27; DNA: TGTGCCAGCAGACCGACAGGGGGGGGTCAGCCCCAGCATTTT; CDR3: CASRPTGGGQPQHF
length: 14; size: many; D: .; J: TRBJ2-1; V: TRBV5-1; DNA: TGCGCCAGCAGAGCCGAACCAGGACTAAATGAGCAGTTCTTC; CDR3: CASRAEPGLNEQFF
length: 15; size: few; D: .; J: TRBJ2-3; V: TRBV7-8; DNA: TGTGCCAGCAGCTTAGATGGGGGTTCCACAGATACGCAGTATTTT; CDR3: CASSLDGGSTDTQYF
length: 18; size: many; D: TRBD2; J: TRBJ2-3; V: TRBV6-6; DNA: TGTGCCAGCAGTTACCCACCTAGCGGGAGGACGAGCACAGATACGCAGTATTTT; CDR3: CASSYPPSGRTSTDTQYF
length: 17; size: many; D: .; J: TRBJ1-4; V: TRBV20-1; DNA: TGCAGTGCTAGTTTTCCGCAGGGTCGAGCAACTAATGAAAAACTGTTTTTT; CDR3: CSASFPQGRATNEKLFF
length: 18; size: many; D: .; J: TRBJ2-7; V: TRBV7-9; DNA: TGTGCCAGCAGCGGGGACAGGGGGAGACTAGCGGGAGTCTACGAGCAGTACTTC; CDR3: CASSGDRGRLAGVYEQYF
length: 15; size: many; D: .; J: TRBJ2-3; V: TRBV20-1; DNA: TGCAGTGCCCGGAAAGCGGGTGGCGCCACAGATACGCAGTATTTT; CDR3: CSARKAGGATDTQYF
length: 14; size: many; D: .; J: TRBJ1-1; V: TRBV20-1; DNA: TGCAGTGCTAGAAGGGCAGGGGAAGGAGAGACAGCTTTCTTT; CDR3: CSARRAGEGETAFF
length: 14; size: many; D: .; J: TRBJ1-5; V: TRBV11-2; DNA: TGTGCCAGCAGCCCGGGAGGGAGGGGTCAGCCCCAGCATTTT; CDR3: CASSPGGRGQPQHF
length: 13; size: many; D: TRBD1; J: TRBJ1-1; V: TRBV7-9; DNA: TGTGCCAGCAGACTACAGGGGATCACTGAAGCTTTCTTT; CDR3: CASRLQGITEAFF
length: 15; size: .; D: .; J: TRBJ1-3; V: TRBV9; DNA: TGTGCCAGCAGCCCCGGGGGGACTCGAGGAAACACCATATATTTT; CDR3: CASSPGGTRGNTIYF
length: 12; size: many; D: .; J: TRBJ2-2; V: TRBV7-9; DNA: TGTGTTTCGGAGACGAACACCGGGGAGCTGTTTTTT; CDR3: CVSETNTGELFF
length: 14; size: many; D: .; J: TRBJ2-7; V: TRBV5-1; DNA: TGCGCCAGCAGCGCTAACTTCCTATCCTACGAGCAGTACTTC; CDR3: CASSANFLSYEQYF
length: 12; size: many; D: TRBD2; J: TRBJ2-1; V: TRBV20-1; DNA: TGCAGGCCTAGCGGGAGTAGCGATGAGCAGTTCTTC; CDR3: CRPSGSSDEQFF
length: 15; size: many; D: TRBD1; J: TRBJ2-7; V: TRBV6-6; DNA: TGTGCCAGCAGTTACCCCGGACAGGGATCGGACGAGCAGTACTTC; CDR3: CASSYPGQGSDEQYF
length: 14; size: few; D: .; J: TRBJ2-2; V: TRBV6-5; DNA: TGTGCCAGCAGTTACGAGGGAGACACCGGGGAGCTGTTTTTT; CDR3: CASSYEGDTGELFF
length: 15; size: many; D: .; J: TRBJ1-1; V: TRBV7-9; DNA: TGTGCCAGCAGCTCAAACGTGGGGGCCGGAACTGAAGCTTTCTTT; CDR3: CASSSNVGAGTEAFF
length: 11; size: many; D: TRBD1; J: TRBJ2-7; V: TRBV29-1; DNA: TGCAGCGTTGAGACAGGGTCCGAGCAGTACTTC; CDR3: CSVETGSEQYF
length: 15; size: few; D: TRBD2; J: TRBJ2-1; V: TRBV20-1; DNA: TGCAGTGCTAGAGAGACTAGCGGGAGCGGATATGAGCAGTTCTTC; CDR3: CSARETSGSGYEQFF
length: 15; size: many; D: TRBD2; J: TRBJ2-1; V: TRBV5-1; DNA: TGCGCCAGCAGCTTGGAGATAGCGGGAGGGCATGAGCAGTTCTTC; CDR3: CASSLEIAGGHEQFF
length: 15; size: many; D: .; J: TRBJ2-3; V: TRBV7-2; DNA: TGTGCCAGCAGCTCAAACGGGGCGAGCACAGATACGCAGTATTTT; CDR3: CASSSNGASTDTQYF
length: 14; size: many; D: TRBD1; J: TRBJ2-4; V: TRBV28; DNA: TGTGCCAGCAGTCCCTCGGGCCAGGGGGACATTCAGTACTTC; CDR3: CASSPSGQGDIQYF
length: 16; size: many; D: TRBD1; J: TRBJ2-3; V: TRBV29-1; DNA: TGCAGCGTTGAAGATCCCGGACAGGGGAGCACAGATACGCAGTATTTT; CDR3: CSVEDPGQGSTDTQYF
length: 14; size: many; D: TRBD1; J: TRBJ1-5; V: TRBV19; DNA: TGTGCCAGTACCGGGACAGCCAGGGATCAGCCCCAGCATTTT; CDR3: CASTGTARDQPQHF
length: 14; size: many; D: .; J: TRBJ2-3; V: TRBV6-6; DNA: TGTGCCAGCAGCCTTCCTTTCGCTTCAGATACGCAGTATTTT; CDR3: CASSLPFASDTQYF
length: 14; size: many; D: .; J: TRBJ1-1; V: TRBV20-1; DNA: TGCAGTGCTAGAGATCTGGCCGGGAACACTGAAGCTTTCTTT; CDR3: CSARDLAGNTEAFF
length: 15; size: many; D: .; J: TRBJ2-4; V: TRBV6-2/TRBV6-3; DNA: TGTGCCAGCAGCAGAGTGGGACTCGCCAAAAACATTCAGTACTTC; CDR3: CASSRVGLAKNIQYF
length: 14; size: many; D: .; J: TRBJ1-1; V: TRBV4-3; DNA: TGCGCCAGCAGCCAAGAAGGCAGGGACACTGAAGCTTTCTTT; CDR3: CASSQEGRDTEAFF